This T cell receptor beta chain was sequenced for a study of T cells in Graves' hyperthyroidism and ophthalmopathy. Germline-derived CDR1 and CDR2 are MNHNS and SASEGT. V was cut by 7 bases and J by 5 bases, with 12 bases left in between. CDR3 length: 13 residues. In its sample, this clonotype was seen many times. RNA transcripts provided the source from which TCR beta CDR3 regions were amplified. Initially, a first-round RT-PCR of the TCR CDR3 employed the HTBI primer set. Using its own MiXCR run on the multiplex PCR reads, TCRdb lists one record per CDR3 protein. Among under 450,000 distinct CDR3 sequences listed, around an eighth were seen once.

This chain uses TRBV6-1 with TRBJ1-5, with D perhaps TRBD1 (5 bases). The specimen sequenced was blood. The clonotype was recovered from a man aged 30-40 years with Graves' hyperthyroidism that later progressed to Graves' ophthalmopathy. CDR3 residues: CASKIGGDQPQHF. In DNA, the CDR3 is TGTGCCAGCAAGATCGGGGGTGATCAGCCCCAGCATTTT.